In its sample, the clone carrying this TCR beta chain was seen a few times. This entry belongs to a study of patients and donors after allogeneic stem cell transplantation. A single record per CDR3 protein comes from TCRdb applying MiXCR to the RT-PCR reads. This repertoire shows 900,000 to 1,000,000 distinct CDR3 sequences, roughly 18% found once; its top ten account for around 6%. CDR3 size: 15 residues. Germline V lookup: CDR1 SQVTM, CDR2 ANQGSEA. V was cut by 0 bases and J by 5 bases, with 16 bases left in between. The clonotype comes from a human donor who was either an allogeneic HSCT recipient or a stem cell or donor lymphocyte infusion donor (not recorded which). It is not recorded whose cells these are; they may come from a transplant donor. The chain couples TRBV29-1 to TRBJ2-5; no clear D. The specimen was blood, either unsorted or a sorted T cell fraction (not recorded which). The CDR3 loop reads CSVEDELPASETQYF. DNA of the CDR3: TGCAGCGTTGAAGACGAACTCCCGGCCTCGGAGACCCAGTACTTC. The full variable domain, with the rest looked up from reference TRBV29-1 and TRBJ2-5, is SAVISQKPSRDICQRGTSLTIQCQVDSQVTMMFWYRQQPGQSLTLIATANQGSEATYESGFVIDKFPISRPNLTFSTLTVSNMSPEDSSIYLCSVEDELPASETQYFGPGTRLLVL.